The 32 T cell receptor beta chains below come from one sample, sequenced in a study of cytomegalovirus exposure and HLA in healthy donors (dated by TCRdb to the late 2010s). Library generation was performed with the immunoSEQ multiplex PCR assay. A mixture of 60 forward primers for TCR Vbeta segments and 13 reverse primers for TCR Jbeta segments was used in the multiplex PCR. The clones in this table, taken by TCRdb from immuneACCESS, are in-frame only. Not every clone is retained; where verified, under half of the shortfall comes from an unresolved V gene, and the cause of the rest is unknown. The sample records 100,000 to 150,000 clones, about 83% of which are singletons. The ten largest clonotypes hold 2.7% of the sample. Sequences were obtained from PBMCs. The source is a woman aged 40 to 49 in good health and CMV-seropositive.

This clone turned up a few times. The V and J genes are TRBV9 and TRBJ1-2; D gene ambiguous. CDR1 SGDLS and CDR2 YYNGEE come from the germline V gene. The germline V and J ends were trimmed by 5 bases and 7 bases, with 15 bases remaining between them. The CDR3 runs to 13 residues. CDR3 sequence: CASSSGLSVGYTF. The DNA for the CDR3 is TGTGCCAGCAGTTCCGGACTGTCAGTTGGCTACACCTTC.

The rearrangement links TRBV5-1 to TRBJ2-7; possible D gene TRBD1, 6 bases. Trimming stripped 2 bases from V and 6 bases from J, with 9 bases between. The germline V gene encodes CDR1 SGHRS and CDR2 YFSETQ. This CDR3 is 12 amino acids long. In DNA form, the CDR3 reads TGCGCCAGCAGCTTAGAAGGGGGCGAGCAGTACTTC. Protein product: CASSLEGGEQYF. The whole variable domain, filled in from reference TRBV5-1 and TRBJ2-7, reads KAGVTQTPRYLIKTRGQQVTLSCSPISGHRSVSWYQQTPGQGLQFLFEYFSETQRNKGNFPGRFSGRQFSNSRSEMNVSTLELGDSALYLCASSLEGGEQYFGPGTRLTVT.

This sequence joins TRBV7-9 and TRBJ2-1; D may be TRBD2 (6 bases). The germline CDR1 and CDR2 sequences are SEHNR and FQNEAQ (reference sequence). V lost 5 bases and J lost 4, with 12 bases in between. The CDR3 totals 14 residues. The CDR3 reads CASSRSSDYNEQFF. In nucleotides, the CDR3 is TGTGCCAGCAGCCGATCTAGCGATTACAATGAGCAGTTCTTC.

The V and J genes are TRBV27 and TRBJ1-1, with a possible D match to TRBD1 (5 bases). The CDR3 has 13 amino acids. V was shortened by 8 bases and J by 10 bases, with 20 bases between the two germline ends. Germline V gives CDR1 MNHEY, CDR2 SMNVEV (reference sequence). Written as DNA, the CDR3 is TGTGCCAGCGGGGGGAGGGATAAATCTAGAGCTTTCTTT. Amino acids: CASGGRDKSRAFF.

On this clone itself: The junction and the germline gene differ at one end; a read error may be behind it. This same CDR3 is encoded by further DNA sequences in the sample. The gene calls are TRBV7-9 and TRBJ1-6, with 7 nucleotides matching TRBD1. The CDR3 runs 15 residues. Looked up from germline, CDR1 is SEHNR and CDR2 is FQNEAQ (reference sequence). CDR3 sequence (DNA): TGTGCCAGCAGCTTAGTCCCAGGGGGTAATTCCCCCCTCCACTTT. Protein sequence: CASSLVPGGNSPLHF.

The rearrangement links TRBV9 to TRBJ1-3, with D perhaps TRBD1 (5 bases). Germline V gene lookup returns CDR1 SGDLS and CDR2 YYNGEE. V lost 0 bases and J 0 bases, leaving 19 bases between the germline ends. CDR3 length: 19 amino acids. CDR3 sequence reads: CASSVEGWAGHLSGNTIYF. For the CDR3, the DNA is TGTGCCAGCAGCGTAGAGGGGTGGGCAGGGCACCTCTCTGGAAACACCATATATTTT.

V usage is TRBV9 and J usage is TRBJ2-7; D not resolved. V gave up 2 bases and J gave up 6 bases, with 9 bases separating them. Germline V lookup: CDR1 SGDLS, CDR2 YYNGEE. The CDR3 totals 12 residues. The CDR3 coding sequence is TGTGCCAGCAGCGTTTCGGGTCGCGAGCAGTACTTC. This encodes CASSVSGREQYF.

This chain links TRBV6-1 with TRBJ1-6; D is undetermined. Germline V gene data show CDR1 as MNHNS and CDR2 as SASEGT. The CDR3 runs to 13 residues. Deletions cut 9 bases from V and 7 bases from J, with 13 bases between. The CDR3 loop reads CASILDGNSPLHF. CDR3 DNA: TGTGCCAGTATTCTAGACGGAAATTCACCCCTCCACTTT.

CDR3 amino acids: CASSETRGTEAFF. In nucleotides, the CDR3 is TGTGCCAGTAGTGAGACAAGGGGGACTGAAGCTTTCTTT. The rearrangement links TRBV19 to TRBJ1-1; D is perhaps TRBD1 (6 bases). There are 13 residues in the CDR3. From germline, CDR1 is LNHDA and CDR2 SQIVND (reference sequence). V was cut by 5 bases and J by 5 bases, with 12 bases left in between.

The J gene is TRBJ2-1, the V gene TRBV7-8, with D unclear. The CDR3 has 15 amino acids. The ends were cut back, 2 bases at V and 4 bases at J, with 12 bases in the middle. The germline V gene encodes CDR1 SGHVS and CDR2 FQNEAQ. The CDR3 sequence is CASSLRSHDYNEQFF. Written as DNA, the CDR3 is TGTGCCAGCAGCTTACGGTCGCACGATTACAATGAGCAGTTCTTC.

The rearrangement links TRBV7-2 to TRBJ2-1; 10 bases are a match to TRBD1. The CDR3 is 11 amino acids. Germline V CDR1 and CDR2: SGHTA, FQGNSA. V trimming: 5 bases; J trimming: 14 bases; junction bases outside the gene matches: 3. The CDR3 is CASSPGTGEFF. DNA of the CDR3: TGTGCCAGCAGCCCGGGGACAGGGGAGTTCTTC.

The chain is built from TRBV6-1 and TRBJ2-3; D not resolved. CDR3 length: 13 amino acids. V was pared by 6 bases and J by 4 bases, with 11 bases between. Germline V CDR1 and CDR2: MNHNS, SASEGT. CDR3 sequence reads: CASSPSYPDTQYF. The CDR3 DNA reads TGTGCCAGCAGCCCCTCCTACCCAGATACGCAGTATTTT.

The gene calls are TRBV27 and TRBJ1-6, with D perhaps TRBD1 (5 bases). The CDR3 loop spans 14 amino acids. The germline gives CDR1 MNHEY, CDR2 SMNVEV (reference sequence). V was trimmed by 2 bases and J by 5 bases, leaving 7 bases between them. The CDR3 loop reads CASSLRGNNSPLHF. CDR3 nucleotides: TGTGCCAGCAGTTTAAGGGGAAATAATTCACCCCTCCACTTT.

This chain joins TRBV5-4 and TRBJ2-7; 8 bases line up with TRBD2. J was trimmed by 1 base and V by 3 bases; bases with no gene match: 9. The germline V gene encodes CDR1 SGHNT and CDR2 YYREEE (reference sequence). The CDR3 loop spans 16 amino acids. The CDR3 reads CASSSARASGSYEQYF. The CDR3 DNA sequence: TGTGCCAGCAGCTCGGCTAGAGCTAGCGGGTCCTACGAGCAGTACTTC. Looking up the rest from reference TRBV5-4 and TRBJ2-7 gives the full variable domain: ETGVTQSPTHLIKTRGQQVTLRCSSQSGHNTVSWYQQALGQGPQFIFQYYREEENGRGNFPPRFSGLQFPNYSSELNVNALELDDSALYLCASSSARASGSYEQYFGPGTRLTVT.

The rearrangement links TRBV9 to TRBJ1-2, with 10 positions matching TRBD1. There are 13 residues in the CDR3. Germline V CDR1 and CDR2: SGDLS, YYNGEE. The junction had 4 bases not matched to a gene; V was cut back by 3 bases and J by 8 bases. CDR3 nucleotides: TGTGCCAGCAGCGCCGGGACAGGGGAAGGCTACACCTTC. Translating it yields CASSAGTGEGYTF.

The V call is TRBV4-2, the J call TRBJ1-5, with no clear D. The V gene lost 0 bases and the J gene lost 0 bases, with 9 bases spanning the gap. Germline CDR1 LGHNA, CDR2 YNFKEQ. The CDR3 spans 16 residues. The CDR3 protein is CASSQDGHLSNQPQHF. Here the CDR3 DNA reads TGTGCCAGCAGCCAAGATGGGCACCTTAGCAATCAGCCCCAGCATTTT.

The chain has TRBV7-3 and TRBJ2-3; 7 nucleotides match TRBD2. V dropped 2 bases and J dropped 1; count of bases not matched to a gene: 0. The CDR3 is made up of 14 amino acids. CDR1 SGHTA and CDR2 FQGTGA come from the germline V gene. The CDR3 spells CASSLLAGTDTQYF. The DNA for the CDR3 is TGTGCCAGCAGCTTACTAGCGGGCACAGATACGCAGTATTTT. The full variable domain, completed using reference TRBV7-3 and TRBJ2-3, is GAGVSQTPSNKVTEKGKYVELRCDPISGHTALYWYRQSLGQGPEFLIYFQGTGAADDSGLPNDRFFAVRPEGSVSTLKIQRTERGDSAVYLCASSLLAGTDTQYFGPGTRLTVL.

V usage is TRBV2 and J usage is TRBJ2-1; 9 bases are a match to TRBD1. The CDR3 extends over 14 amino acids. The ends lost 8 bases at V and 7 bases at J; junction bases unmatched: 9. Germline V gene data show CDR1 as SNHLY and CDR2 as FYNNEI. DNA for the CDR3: TGTGCCAGCCATGGGACAGGGTGGGATAATGAGCAGTTCTTC. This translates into CASHGTGWDNEQFF.

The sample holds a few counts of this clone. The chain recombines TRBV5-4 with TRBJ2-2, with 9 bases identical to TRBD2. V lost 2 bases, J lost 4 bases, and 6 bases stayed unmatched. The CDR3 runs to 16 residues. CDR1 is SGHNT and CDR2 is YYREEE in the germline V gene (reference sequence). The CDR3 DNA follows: TGTGCCAGCAGCTTCCCGTCGCGGGGGGGCACCGGGGAGCTGTTTTTT. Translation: CASSFPSRGGTGELFF.

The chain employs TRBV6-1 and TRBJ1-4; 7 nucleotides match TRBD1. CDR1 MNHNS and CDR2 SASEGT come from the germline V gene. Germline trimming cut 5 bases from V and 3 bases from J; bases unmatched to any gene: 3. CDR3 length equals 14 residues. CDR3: CASSRGRANEKLFF. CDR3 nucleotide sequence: TGTGCCAGCAGTAGGGGGCGGGCTAATGAAAAACTGTTTTTT.

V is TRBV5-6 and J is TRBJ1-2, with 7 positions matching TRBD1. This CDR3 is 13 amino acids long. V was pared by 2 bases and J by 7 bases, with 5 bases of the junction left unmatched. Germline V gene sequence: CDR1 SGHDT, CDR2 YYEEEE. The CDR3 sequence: CASSFAGGSGYTF. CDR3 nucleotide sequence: TGTGCCAGCAGCTTCGCAGGGGGTAGTGGCTACACCTTC. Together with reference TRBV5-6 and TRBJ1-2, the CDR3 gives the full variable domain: DAGVTQSPTHLIKTRGQQVTLRCSPKSGHDTVSWYQQALGQGPQFIFQYYEEEERQRGNFPDRFSGHQFPNYSSELNVNALLLGDSALYLCASSFAGGSGYTFGSGTRLTVV.

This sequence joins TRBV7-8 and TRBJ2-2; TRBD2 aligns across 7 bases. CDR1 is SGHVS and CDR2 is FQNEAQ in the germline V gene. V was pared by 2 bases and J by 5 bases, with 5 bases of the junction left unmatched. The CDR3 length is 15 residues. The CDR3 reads CASSLFGGGTGELFF. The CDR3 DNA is TGTGCCAGCAGCTTATTTGGGGGGGGGACCGGGGAGCTGTTTTTT.

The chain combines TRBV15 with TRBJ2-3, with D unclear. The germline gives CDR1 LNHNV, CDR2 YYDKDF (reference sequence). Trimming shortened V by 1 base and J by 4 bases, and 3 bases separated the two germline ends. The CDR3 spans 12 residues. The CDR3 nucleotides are TGTGCCACCAGCAGAGTAGCAGATACGCAGTATTTT. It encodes CATSRVADTQYF.

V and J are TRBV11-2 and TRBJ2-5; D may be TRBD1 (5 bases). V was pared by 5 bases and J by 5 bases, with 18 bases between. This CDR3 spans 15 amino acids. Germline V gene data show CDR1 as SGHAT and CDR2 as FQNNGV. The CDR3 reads CASSVHDRGRETQYF. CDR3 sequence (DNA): TGTGCCAGCAGCGTTCACGATAGGGGCAGGGAGACCCAGTACTTC.

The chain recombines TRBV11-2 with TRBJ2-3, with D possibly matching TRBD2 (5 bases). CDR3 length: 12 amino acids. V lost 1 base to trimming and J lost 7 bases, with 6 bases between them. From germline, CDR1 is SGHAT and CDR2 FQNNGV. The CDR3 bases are TGTGCCAGCAGCTTAGGAGGGAATACGCAGTATTTT. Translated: CASSLGGNTQYF. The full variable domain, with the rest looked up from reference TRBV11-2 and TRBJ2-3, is EAGVAQSPRYKIIEKRQSVAFWCNPISGHATLYWYQQILGQGPKLLIQFQNNGVVDDSQLPKDRFSAERLKGVDSTLKIQPAKLEDSAVYLCASSLGGNTQYFGPGTRLTVL.

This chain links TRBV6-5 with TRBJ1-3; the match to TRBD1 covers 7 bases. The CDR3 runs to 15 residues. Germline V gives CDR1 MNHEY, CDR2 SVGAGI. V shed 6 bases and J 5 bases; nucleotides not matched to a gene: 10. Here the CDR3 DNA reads TGTGCCAGCAGCTATAACCGGGACAGAAGAAACACCATATATTTT. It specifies CASSYNRDRRNTIYF.

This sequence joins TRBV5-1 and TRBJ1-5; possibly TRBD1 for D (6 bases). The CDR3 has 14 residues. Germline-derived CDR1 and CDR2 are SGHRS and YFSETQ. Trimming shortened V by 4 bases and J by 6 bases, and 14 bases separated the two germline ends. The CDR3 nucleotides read TGCGCCAGCAGCCCAGGGGAGGGGAGTCAGCCCCAGCATTTT. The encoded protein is CASSPGEGSQPQHF.

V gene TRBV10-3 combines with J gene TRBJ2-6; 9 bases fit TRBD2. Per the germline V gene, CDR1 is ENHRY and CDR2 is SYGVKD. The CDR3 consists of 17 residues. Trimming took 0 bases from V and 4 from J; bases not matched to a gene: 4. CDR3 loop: CAISESGLATGANVLTF. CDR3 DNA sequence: TGTGCCATCAGTGAGTCGGGACTAGCCACAGGGGCCAACGTCCTGACTTTC.

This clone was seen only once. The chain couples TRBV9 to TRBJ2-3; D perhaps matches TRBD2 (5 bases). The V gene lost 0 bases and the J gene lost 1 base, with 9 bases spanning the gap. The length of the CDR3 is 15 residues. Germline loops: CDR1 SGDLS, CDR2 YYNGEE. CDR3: CASSVGVGGTDTQYF. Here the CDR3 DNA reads TGTGCCAGCAGCGTAGGGGTGGGAGGCACAGATACGCAGTATTTT.

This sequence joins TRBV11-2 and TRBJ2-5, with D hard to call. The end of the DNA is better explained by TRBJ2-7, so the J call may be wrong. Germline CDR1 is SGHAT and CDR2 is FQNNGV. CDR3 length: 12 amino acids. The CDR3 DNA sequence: TGTGCCAGCAGCTTAGAGTCTCCCGAGCAGTACTTC. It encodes CASSLESPEQYF.

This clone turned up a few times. CDR3 in DNA: TGTGCCAGCAGACCCCGGACAGGACGCACTGAAGCTTTCTTT. Its protein is CASRPRTGRTEAFF. This chain links TRBV2 with TRBJ1-1; 7 positions match TRBD1. V lost 6 bases, J lost 4 bases, and 8 bases stayed unmatched. This CDR3 is built from 14 residues. Germline V CDR1 and CDR2: SNHLY, FYNNEI.

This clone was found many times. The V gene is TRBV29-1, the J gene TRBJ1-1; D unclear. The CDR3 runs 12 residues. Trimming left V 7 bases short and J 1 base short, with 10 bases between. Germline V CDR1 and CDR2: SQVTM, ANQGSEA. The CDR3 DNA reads TGCAGCGCTTCGACTACGAACACTGAAGCTTTCTTT. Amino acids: CSASTTNTEAFF.